This T cell receptor (beta chain) comes out of a study of CD8 T cells in ankylosing spondylitis listed by TCRdb under 2017. About the study as a whole: The study set out to find disease-linked TCR variants by profiling T cell receptor beta repertoires in ankylosing spondylitis patients and healthy donors. In total, the full study cohort was made up of 108 healthy donors and 25 ankylosing spondylitis patients. Samples of peripheral blood were taken, and for ankylosing spondylitis patients, synovial fluid was collected as well.

Sequencing instrument: Illumina HiSeq 2500. TCR beta libraries were prepared by quantitative 5'-RACE with molecular barcodes. The published analysis was carried out like this. Disease-linked TCR variants were identified with a new computational method built on a probabilistic model of VDJ rearrangement. Using fastp at Q25 and MiXCR, TCRdb reprocessed the public reads and kept productive beta chains. Identical CDR3 protein sequences are pooled into one entry, listed with their most common genes and DNA. The V and J calls and clone size are TCRdb's, not the authors'. The sample includes nearly 250,000 distinct CDR3 sequences, with 30% to 40% observed a single time. In total, the top ten clones hold 4% to 5.5% of the sample. The germline V gene encodes CDR1 SQVTM and CDR2 ANQGSEA. Its CDR3 holds 11 amino acids, cysteine through phenylalanine. The entry retains the CDR3 DNA only, 33 bases that are in frame from base 1. Between the V and J ends, shortened by 6 bases and 7 bases respectively, the junction contains 10 bases.

Study-wide findings and limitations: The disease-linked clones showed a CD8+ phenotype and occurred at relatively low frequencies in peripheral blood. Some TCR beta motif variants had previously been reported in synovial fluid and blood of reactive arthritis patients, which suggested common disease-initiation mechanisms. A TCR beta motif made up of eight or nine highly homologous amino acid variants appeared to be characteristic of blood from ankylosing spondylitis patients. According to the report, matched synovial fluid samples from ankylosing spondylitis patients were significantly enriched for the disease-linked clones.

On this clonotype itself: Its antigen specificity is not known. No base quality values were provided; no much bigger clone lies one nucleotide off.

The sequence links TRBV29-1 to TRBJ2-1; TRBD2 is a possible D gene, resting on 5 matching bases. Sequencing used blood, either unsorted or a sorted T cell fraction (not recorded which). The sequence derives from a male donor with ankylosing spondylitis or in good health (not recorded which). For the CDR3, the sequence is CSVKTGNEQFF. The nucleotides read TGCAGCGTCAAGACGGGGAATGAGCAGTTCTTC.